This paragraph covers one T cell receptor (beta chain) sequence. The sample holds other DNA sequences that translate to the same CDR3. An even split of each subset's genomic DNA across several immunoSEQ plates was performed. Using about 220 ng DNA, about 29,000 T cell genomes, the sorted-subset replicate PCRs were run. Profiling relied on immunoSEQ multiplex PCR, and the TCRdb table lists in-frame clones only, not all of them. This repertoire shows a few million clones, 90% to 97% found once; its top ten account for around 0.13%. This sample stems from a study of shared clonotypes between healthy human individuals. Germline CDR1 MNHNS, CDR2 SASEGT. Trimming took 8 bases from V and 2 from J; bases not matched to a gene: 2. There are 13 residues in the CDR3. All donors qualified as healthy HIV-negative adults and had experienced no recent acute infections or vaccinations.

The chain has TRBV6-1 and TRBJ1-5; 8 bases are a match to TRBD1. The sequenced sample consisted of naive CD4+ T cells sorted from blood. Subset noted: CD45RA+ positively selected. The origin of this receptor is a man between 18 and 29 years old in good health. Written as DNA, the CDR3 is TGTGCCAGCCGGGGACAGGGCAATCAGCCCCAGCATTTT. Translated: CASRGQGNQPQHF.